The sample holds a few counts of the clone carrying this T cell receptor (beta chain). As yet, its antigen is unknown. Trimming removed 3 bases at V and 7 bases at J, with 13 bases between. Germline-derived CDR1 and CDR2 are SGHRS and YFSETQ. The CDR3 extends over 13 amino acids. This sample is drawn from a study of beta chain features in type 1 diabetes. As for the study in general: Cell yields, age and gender were similar between patients and healthy donors. Some 99 million sorted cells were examined across all samples.

General observations from the study: In all four CD4+ subsets, TCRB CDR3 length was significantly, moderately reduced in type 1 diabetes.

Sequenced material consisted of expressed TCRB transcripts (all of the isolated RNA was reverse transcribed). Repertoires were generated with immunoSEQ multiplex PCR, while TCRdb's copy carries only in-frame clones and drops some. The sample comprises over 150,000 clones, about 9.4% of which are singletons, and more than 0.45% rests with the top ten. The authors sorted CD4+ naive, central memory, regulatory and stem cell-like memory cells via CD45RO/CCR7/CD25/CD127/CD95/CD27. The sequencing input was central memory CD4+ T cells from blood. This clonotype originated in a man aged 25 to 40 with type 1 diabetes. The chain combines TRBV5-1 with TRBJ1-1; possible D gene TRBD1, 6 bases. The CDR3, as DNA: TGCGCCAGCAGCTCGAACCAGGACAGTGAAGCTTTCTTT. Translation: CASSSNQDSEAFF.